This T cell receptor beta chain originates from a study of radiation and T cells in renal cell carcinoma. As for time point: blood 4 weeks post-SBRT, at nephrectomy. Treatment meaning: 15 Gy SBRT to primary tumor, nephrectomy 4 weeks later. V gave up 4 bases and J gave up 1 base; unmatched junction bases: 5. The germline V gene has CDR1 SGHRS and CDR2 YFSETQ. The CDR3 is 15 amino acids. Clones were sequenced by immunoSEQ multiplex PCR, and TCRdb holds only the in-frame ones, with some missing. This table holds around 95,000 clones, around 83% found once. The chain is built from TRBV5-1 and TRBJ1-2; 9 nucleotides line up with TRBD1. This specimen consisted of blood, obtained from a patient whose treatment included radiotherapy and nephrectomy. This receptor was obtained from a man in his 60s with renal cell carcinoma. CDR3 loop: CASSGTGRGNYGYTF. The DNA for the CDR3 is TGCGCCAGCAGCGGGACAGGGAGGGGTAACTATGGCTACACCTTC.